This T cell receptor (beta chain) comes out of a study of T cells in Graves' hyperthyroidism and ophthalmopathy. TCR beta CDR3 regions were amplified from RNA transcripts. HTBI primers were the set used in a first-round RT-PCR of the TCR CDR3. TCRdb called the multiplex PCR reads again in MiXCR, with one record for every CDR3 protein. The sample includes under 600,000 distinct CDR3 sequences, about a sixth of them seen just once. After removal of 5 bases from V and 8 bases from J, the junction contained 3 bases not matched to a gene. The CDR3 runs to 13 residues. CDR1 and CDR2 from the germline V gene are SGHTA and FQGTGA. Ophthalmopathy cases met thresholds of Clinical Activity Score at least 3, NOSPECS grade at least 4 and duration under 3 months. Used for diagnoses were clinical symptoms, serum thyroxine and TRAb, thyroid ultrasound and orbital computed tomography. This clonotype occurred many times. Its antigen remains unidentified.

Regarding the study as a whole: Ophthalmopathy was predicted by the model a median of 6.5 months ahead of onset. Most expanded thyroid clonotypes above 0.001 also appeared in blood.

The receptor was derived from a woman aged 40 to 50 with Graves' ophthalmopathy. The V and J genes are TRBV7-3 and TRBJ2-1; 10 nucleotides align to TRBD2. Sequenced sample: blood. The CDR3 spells CASSLSGGYEQFF. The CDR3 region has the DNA TGTGCCAGCAGCCTTAGCGGGGGGTATGAGCAGTTCTTC.